This TCR beta chain was recorded in a study of human T cells and chemical hapten exposure. Study-wide context: In the sensitization step, 2% DPC was placed on 2 cm by 2 cm of upper inner arm skin. Alopecia areata, totalis or universalis affected patients, mainly female. General study findings and limits: Controls formed significantly fewer large CDR3 similarity clusters than expanded TCRs did.

Time point noted: patch test 1, 2 weeks after DPC sensitization. Sample treatment: therapeutic diphenylcyclopropenone sensitization with weekly scalp DPC. Each donor was an alopecia patient between 18 and 70 years of age who qualified for DPC. This clonotype was seen ten or more times. Its antigen is unidentified. A single record per CDR3 protein comes from TCRdb applying MiXCR to the RACE reads. The sample includes about 110,000 distinct CDR3 sequences, approximately 9.9% of them seen just once. The V gene's germline CDR1 is MDHEN and CDR2 SYDVKM. CDR3 length: 14 amino acids. V was trimmed by 2 bases and J by 1 base, leaving 9 bases between them.

This receptor was obtained from a woman aged 40-49 years with alopecia areata. Some clones in this sample may be carry-over from other donors' samples. This chain links TRBV28 with TRBJ2-7; weak D call: TRBD1 (5 bases). The material was whole blood, obtained in connection with sensitization to the hapten diphenylcyclopropenone (DPC). The CDR3 DNA follows: TGTGCCAGCAGTTTACTCTCAGGGTCCTACGAGCAGTACTTC. Residues: CASSLLSGSYEQYF.